Shown below are 8 T cell receptor beta chains from a single sample sequenced in a study of T cell repertoires in cytomegalovirus infection. TCRdb passed the reads through MiXCR, listing each CDR3 protein once. The table lists about 310,000 distinct CDR3 sequences, 15% to 20% of them singletons. The sequenced material came from PBMCs. The receptors were sampled from a human donor in good health (CMV status not recorded). Some clones in this sample may be carry-over from other donors' samples.

This clonotype was recorded a few times. The CDR3 DNA is TGTGCCAGCAGCGGGGGGACAGATCAGCCCCAGCATTTT. This sequence encodes CASSGGTDQPQHF. The chain links TRBV7-6 to TRBJ1-5, with 7 nucleotides matching TRBD1. CDR1 and CDR2 (germline): SGHVS, FNYEAQ. The trim removed 5 bases at V and 5 bases at J, leaving 3 bases unmatched. The CDR3 covers 13 residues.

A few counts support this clonotype. This chain links TRBV2 with TRBJ2-5, with TRBD2 identical over 9 bases. The V and J ends lost 3 bases and 7 bases, in that order; junction bases with no gene match: 9. Germline V gene data show CDR1 as SNHLY and CDR2 as FYNNEI. The length of the CDR3 is 15 residues. CDR3 sequence (DNA): TGTGCCAGCAGTGACAGCGGGGGGATCAGGGGGACCCAGTACTTC. As protein: CASSDSGGIRGTQYF.

This clonotype was observed many times. The rearrangement links TRBV7-8 to TRBJ2-1, with 10 bases matching TRBD2. Trimming removed 1 base from V and 3 bases from J; junction bases left unmatched: 6. CDR1 SGHVS and CDR2 FQNEAQ come from the germline V gene. CDR3 length: 17 amino acids. DNA for the CDR3: TGTGCCAGCAGCTTAGGGGGAGCGGGGGGGAACTACAATGAGCAGTTCTTC. This gives the protein CASSLGGAGGNYNEQFF.

This rearrangement joins TRBV7-2 to TRBJ2-2, with 12 bases identical to TRBD2. The V and J ends lost 5 bases and 9 bases, in that order; junction bases with no gene match: 10. This CDR3 region has 16 residues. The germline V gene has CDR1 SGHTA and CDR2 FQGNSA. The CDR3 region has the DNA TGTGCCAGCAGCCCGCGGACTAGCGGGGAAGTCAGGGAGCTGTTTTTT. This encodes CASSPRTSGEVRELFF.

At least ten counts were recorded for this clonotype. This chain joins TRBV7-8 and TRBJ2-2; D is unclear. Germline assignment: CDR1 SGHVS and CDR2 FQNEAQ. The CDR3 totals 13 residues. The V end was cut by 2 bases, the J end by 0 bases, with 1 base between. The CDR3 nucleotides are TGTGCCAGCAGCTTAACGAACACCGGGGAGCTGTTTTTT. It is translated as CASSLTNTGELFF.

This clonotype appeared many times. The rearrangement joins TRBV12-3 or TRBV12-4 to TRBJ1-1; TRBD1 matches at 8 bases. The CDR3 runs 14 residues. Trimming removed 3 bases from V and 1 base from J; junction bases left unmatched: 1. The CDR3 DNA follows: TGTGCCAGCAGTTTGACAGGGGAGAACACTGAAGCTTTCTTT. It encodes CASSLTGENTEAFF.

This clonotype was observed a handful of times. V gene TRBV7-2 combines with J gene TRBJ1-1; D gene unclear. The V gene's germline CDR1 is SGHTA and CDR2 FQGNSA. The CDR3 is 16 amino acids. Trimming took 5 bases from V and 4 from J, leaving 20 bases between them. The CDR3: CASSTLRTDWGTEAFF. The DNA of the CDR3 is TGTGCCAGCAGCACCCTGAGGACGGATTGGGGCACTGAAGCTTTCTTT.

This clonotype has at least ten counts. This chain connects TRBV7-2 to TRBJ1-2; TRBD1 might be the D (5 bases). The CDR3 spans 15 residues. Trimming took off 5 bases at V and 6 bases at J, with 19 bases between the two ends. CDR1 is SGHTA, CDR2 FQGNSA, per germline. The CDR3 sequence is CASSQRGLPADGYTF. CDR3 bases: TGTGCCAGCAGCCAACGGGGCCTCCCCGCGGATGGCTACACCTTC.